The 16 T cell receptor beta chains below were found in one sample sequenced in a study of T cell responses to AZD1222 COVID-19 vaccine. Assay: immunoSEQ multiplex PCR; the TCRdb copy retains only in-frame clones and omits some. The table records some 180,000 clones, about 90% of them present only once. The source was peripheral blood, collected on day 0 of AZD1222 vaccination. The receptors here all came from an adult in good health.

The chain links TRBV20-1 to TRBJ2-1, with D possibly TRBD1 on 7 matching bases. V lost 6 bases, J lost 7 bases, and 10 bases lay in between. Per the germline V gene, CDR1 is DFQATT and CDR2 is SNEGSKA (reference sequence). This CDR3 is built from 11 residues. The CDR3 DNA follows: TGCAGTGCCCCAGGGGGGAATGAGCAGTTCTTC. This sequence encodes CSAPGGNEQFF.

V usage is TRBV28 and J usage is TRBJ1-2; 8 nucleotides align to TRBD1. Trimming removed 4 bases from V and 2 bases from J; junction bases left unmatched: 9. CDR1 is MDHEN and CDR2 is SYDVKM in the germline V gene. The CDR3 has 16 amino acids. The DNA for the CDR3 is TGTGCCAGCAGTTCGGCCGGACAGGGATCGAACTATGGCTACACCTTC. It specifies CASSSAGQGSNYGYTF.

This clone was seen more than once but under ten times. The chain employs TRBV6-2 or TRBV6-3 and TRBJ2-7, with TRBD1 matching 7 bases. There are 16 residues in the CDR3. Per the germline V gene, CDR1 is MNHEY and CDR2 is SVGEGT. J gave up 0 bases and V 2 bases, and 7 bases lay outside the gene matches. Written as DNA, the CDR3 is TGTGCCAGCAGTTACGGCCCGGGACAGAACTCCTACGAGCAGTACTTC. Its translation is CASSYGPGQNSYEQYF.

The chain joins TRBV7-2 to TRBJ2-7, with 7 nucleotides matching TRBD1. The CDR3 extends over 15 amino acids. With 2 bases clipped from V and 2 bases from J, the junction kept 6 bases outside the gene matches. In germline, CDR1 is SGHTA, CDR2 FQGNSA. The CDR3 protein is CASSLFSTGAYEQYF. The CDR3, as DNA: TGTGCCAGCAGCTTATTCTCAACAGGGGCCTACGAGCAGTACTTC. Combining the CDR3 with reference TRBV7-2 and TRBJ2-7 gives the whole variable domain GAGVSQSPSNKVTEKGKDVELRCDPISGHTALYWYRQSLGQGLEFLIYFQGNSAPDKSGLPSDRFSAERTGGSVSTLTIQRTQQEDSAVYLCASSLFSTGAYEQYFGPGTRLTVT.

The genes are TRBV6-1 and TRBJ2-3, with 9 positions matching TRBD2. This CDR3 is 17 amino acids long. Germline trimming cut 3 bases from V and 6 bases from J; bases unmatched to any gene: 13. Germline-derived CDR1 and CDR2 are MNHNS and SASEGT. This CDR3 reads CASSESPPGTSLDTQYF. The CDR3 region has the DNA TGTGCCAGCAGTGAGTCACCGCCGGGGACTAGCCTGGATACGCAGTATTTT.

This rearrangement joins TRBV21-1 to TRBJ1-6; the table calls TRBD1, which could not be checked here. TRBV21-1 is a pseudogene segment. This CDR3 is 18 amino acids long. The DNA of the CDR3 is TGTGCCAGCAGCAAAGCGCGTGACAGGAGCTCCTATAATTCACCCCTCCACTTT. This sequence encodes CASSKARDRSSYNSPLHF.

The chain joins TRBV24-1 to TRBJ1-2; 7 nucleotides align to TRBD1. CDR3 length: 14 amino acids. V dropped 3 bases and J dropped 8; count of bases not matched to a gene: 8. CDR1 and CDR2 from the germline V gene are KGHDR and SFDVKD. CDR3 nucleotide sequence: TGTGCCACCAGTGATCAGACAGGGAGGGGAGGCTACACCTTC. Protein sequence: CATSDQTGRGGYTF.

The chain employs TRBV5-1 and TRBJ2-7, with TRBD2 matching over 8 bases. This CDR3 is built from 17 residues. Germline CDR1 is SGHRS and CDR2 is YFSETQ. V was pared by 3 bases and J by 7 bases, with 18 bases of the junction left unmatched. The CDR3 DNA is TGCGCCAGCAGCTCCACCGGGACTAGGGGGAAAGAGGGTGAGCAGTACTTC. This translates into CASSSTGTRGKEGEQYF. Variable domain in full (rest from reference TRBV5-1 and TRBJ2-7): KAGVTQTPRYLIKTRGQQVTLSCSPISGHRSVSWYQQTPGQGLQFLFEYFSETQRNKGNFPGRFSGRQFSNSRSEMNVSTLELGDSALYLCASSSTGTRGKEGEQYFGPGTRLTVT.

The rearrangement uses TRBV6-6 and TRBJ2-2, with TRBD1 matching 8 bases. V dropped 6 bases and J dropped 3; count of bases not matched to a gene: 12. The V gene's germline CDR1 is MNHNY and CDR2 SVGAGI (reference sequence). CDR3 length: 17 amino acids. DNA for the CDR3: TGTGCCAGCAGGCGATCCTCCGGGACAGGCGACACCGGGGAGCTGTTTTTT. Amino acid sequence: CASRRSSGTGDTGELFF.

The chain uses TRBV7-8 and TRBJ2-1; TRBD2 agrees at 11 bases. The CDR3 consists of 15 residues. The V gene's germline CDR1 is SGHVS and CDR2 FQNEAQ. Unmatched junction bases numbered 8, after V lost 1 base and J lost 12 bases. The CDR3 spells CASSLDGVAGGPQFF. The DNA for the CDR3 is TGTGCCAGCAGCTTAGATGGGGTAGCGGGAGGGCCGCAGTTCTTC.

J is TRBJ1-6 and V is TRBV30, with D hard to call. This CDR3 contains 15 residues. From germline, CDR1 is GTSNPN and CDR2 SVGIG (reference sequence). The V gene lost 7 bases and the J gene lost 9 bases, with 22 bases spanning the gap. The chain's CDR3 is CASSEDPSVGSPLHF. As DNA, the CDR3 is TGTGCCTCTTCTGAGGATCCGTCTGTGGGTTCACCCCTCCACTTT.

The chain is built from TRBV5-1 and TRBJ2-3, with D perhaps TRBD1 (6 bases). The germline V and J ends were trimmed by 4 bases and 4 bases, with 10 bases remaining between them. CDR3 length: 13 residues. CDR1 is SGHRS, CDR2 YFSETQ, per germline. CDR3: CASSLDSPDTQYF. The CDR3 nucleotides read TGCGCCAGCAGCCTGGACAGTCCAGATACGCAGTATTTT. The variable domain in full, completed from reference TRBV5-1 and TRBJ2-3, reads KAGVTQTPRYLIKTRGQQVTLSCSPISGHRSVSWYQQTPGQGLQFLFEYFSETQRNKGNFPGRFSGRQFSNSRSEMNVSTLELGDSALYLCASSLDSPDTQYFGPGTRLTVL.

The chain uses TRBV19 and TRBJ1-1, with a tentative D call TRBD1 (6 bases). The CDR3 is 16 amino acids. Trimming cost V 5 bases and J 7 bases, with 23 bases left between them. Germline V gene sequence: CDR1 LNHDA, CDR2 SQIVND (reference sequence). As DNA, the CDR3 is TGTGCCAGTAGTCCCCGAACTTTAATCGGACAGAATGAAGCTTTCTTT. This encodes CASSPRTLIGQNEAFF. Together with reference TRBV19 and TRBJ1-1, the CDR3 gives the full variable domain: DGGITQSPKYLFRKEGQNVTLSCEQNLNHDAMYWYRQDPGQGLRLIYYSQIVNDFQKGDIAEGYSVSREKKESFPLTVTSAQKNPTAFYLCASSPRTLIGQNEAFFGQGTRLTVV.

CDR3 DNA sequence: TGCGCCAGCAGCCAAGAAAAAGTGGTGTGGGGGAGAAATGAAAAACTGTTTTTT. Translated: CASSQEKVVWGRNEKLFF. The chain employs TRBV4-3 and TRBJ1-4, with a weak D call TRBD1 (5 bases). Trimming took 0 bases from V and 5 from J, leaving 19 bases between them. The CDR3 runs 18 residues. CDR1 and CDR2 (germline): LGHNA, YSLEER.

The gene calls are TRBV5-5 and TRBJ2-7, with D possibly being TRBD2 (6 bases). Germline assignment: CDR1 SGHKS and CDR2 YYEKEE (reference sequence). V was clipped by 3 bases and J by 0 bases, with 7 bases between them. The CDR3 is 13 amino acids. The CDR3 sequence: CASSSGGSYEQYF. The CDR3 DNA follows: TGTGCCAGCAGCTCCGGGGGCTCCTACGAGCAGTACTTC.

The gene calls are TRBV6-6 and TRBJ1-3, with 7 positions matching TRBD1. The junction had 2 bases not matched to a gene; V was cut back by 5 bases and J by 1 base. This CDR3 is built from 14 residues. CDR1 is MNHNY and CDR2 is SVGAGI in the germline V gene (reference sequence). As DNA, the CDR3 is TGTGCCAGCAGTACGACAGGGTCTGGAAACACCATATATTTT. It yields the protein CASSTTGSGNTIYF.